This entry concerns a single T cell receptor (beta chain). The junction had 4 bases not matched to a gene; V was cut back by 5 bases and J by 2 bases. The CDR3 is 14 residues long. Germline-derived CDR1 and CDR2 are MNHEY and SVGEGT. This entry comes from a study of blood T cell repertoires in COVID-19. Study at large: Donors in the United States, Italy and Spain gave samples during acute or convalescent COVID-19. T cells, B-cell-depleted T cells, or PBMCs supplied cDNA or gDNA.

In the authors' methods: Estimated nucleated cell counts came from reference gene primer amplification. Profiling relied on immunoSEQ multiplex PCR, and the TCRdb table lists in-frame clones only, not all of them. The V and J calls and clone size were taken over from that table, and D and trimming were inferred from the DNA. The data hold fewer than 200,000 clones, with over 75% observed a single time. V usage is TRBV6-2 or TRBV6-3 and J usage is TRBJ2-3, with TRBD1 identical over 7 bases. The sequencing input was peripheral blood. The TCR originated in a man in his sixties who had recovered from COVID-19. The CDR3 nucleotides are TGTGCCAGCAGTCGACAGGGCAACACAGATACGCAGTATTTT. This encodes CASSRQGNTDTQYF.